Listed below are T cell receptor beta chains from one sample, sequenced in a study of blood T cell repertoires in COVID-19. Using immunoSEQ multiplex PCR, the repertoire was profiled, and TCRdb retains in-frame clones only, with some absent. The repertoire holds approximately 400,000 clones, with approximately 88% as singletons. Sequencing was done on a sample of peripheral blood. These TCRs come from a woman in her fifties or sixties with COVID-19, enrolled during active disease. The CDR3 runs from the conserved cysteine through the conserved F or W. The D gene is left open where the match is weak. Part of the rows lack a size; the others show once, few, many or a class for expanded clones.

d_call: TRBD1
clone_size: NA
j_call: TRBJ1-1
v_call: TRBV6-5
cdr3_aa: CASRPGTGKGTEAFF
cdr3_nt: TGTGCCAGCAGGCCCGGGACAGGGAAGGGGACTGAAGCTTTCTTT

d_call: NA
clone_size: NA
j_call: TRBJ1-1
v_call: TRBV3-1/TRBV3-2
cdr3_aa: CASSPAARDTEAFF
cdr3_nt: TGTGCCAGCAGCCCAGCTGCGAGGGACACTGAAGCTTTCTTT

d_call: TRBD1
clone_size: NA
j_call: TRBJ2-7
v_call: TRBV5-4
cdr3_aa: CASSATGTGNSYEQYF
cdr3_nt: TGTGCCAGCAGCGCAACCGGGACAGGGAACTCCTACGAGCAGTACTTC

d_call: NA
clone_size: NA
j_call: TRBJ2-3
v_call: TRBV5-1
cdr3_aa: CASSFGTPTDTQYF
cdr3_nt: TGCGCCAGCAGCTTCGGGACTCCCACAGATACGCAGTATTTT

d_call: NA
clone_size: NA
j_call: TRBJ2-1
v_call: TRBV21-1
cdr3_aa: CASSHHPVAGPNEQFF
cdr3_nt: TGTGCCAGCAGCCACCACCCTGTAGCGGGACCTAATGAGCAGTTCTTC

d_call: NA
clone_size: NA
j_call: TRBJ2-3
v_call: TRBV11-2
cdr3_aa: CASSPGVGGTDTQYF
cdr3_nt: TGTGCCAGCAGCCCAGGCGTCGGGGGTACAGATACGCAGTATTTT

d_call: NA
clone_size: few
j_call: TRBJ1-2
v_call: TRBV5-1
cdr3_aa: CASSLVSRKHGYTF
cdr3_nt: TGCGCCAGCAGCTTGGTGTCCAGGAAACATGGCTACACCTTC

d_call: NA
clone_size: NA
j_call: TRBJ2-5
v_call: TRBV5-1
cdr3_aa: CASTIGGYQETQYF
cdr3_nt: TGCGCCAGCACGATAGGAGGGTACCAAGAGACCCAGTACTTC

d_call: TRBD1
clone_size: NA
j_call: TRBJ1-4
v_call: TRBV28
cdr3_aa: CATKPEGGSAFNEKLFF
cdr3_nt: TGTGCCACGAAACCCGAAGGGGGCTCCGCGTTTAATGAAAAACTGTTTTTT

d_call: TRBD1
clone_size: NA
j_call: TRBJ1-1
v_call: TRBV5-1
cdr3_aa: CASSLEQGAIRNTEAFF
cdr3_nt: TGCGCCAGCAGCTTGGAGCAGGGGGCGATTAGGAACACTGAAGCTTTCTTT

d_call: NA
clone_size: NA
j_call: TRBJ2-7
v_call: TRBV9
cdr3_aa: CASSEGPSYEQYF
cdr3_nt: TGTGCCAGCAGCGAGGGGCCCTCCTACGAGCAGTACTTC

d_call: NA
clone_size: NA
j_call: TRBJ1-5
v_call: TRBV21-1
cdr3_aa: CASSNRERSNQPQHF
cdr3_nt: TGTGCCAGCAGCAACCGGGAACGTAGCAATCAGCCCCAGCATTTT

d_call: NA
clone_size: NA
j_call: TRBJ1-2
v_call: TRBV25-1
cdr3_aa: CASSDYGPYGYTF
cdr3_nt: TGTGCCAGCAGTGATTACGGTCCCTATGGCTACACCTTC

d_call: TRBD2
clone_size: NA
j_call: TRBJ2-7
v_call: TRBV5-4
cdr3_aa: CASSFSPSSGGPYEQYF
cdr3_nt: TGTGCCAGCAGCTTCTCACCCTCTAGCGGGGGGCCCTACGAGCAGTACTTC

d_call: TRBD1
clone_size: NA
j_call: TRBJ2-7
v_call: TRBV4-2
cdr3_aa: CASRQGANPSYEQYF
cdr3_nt: TGTGCCAGCAGACAGGGGGCAAACCCTTCCTACGAGCAGTACTTC

d_call: TRBD1
clone_size: NA
j_call: TRBJ2-1
v_call: TRBV5-1
cdr3_aa: CASSLGAGGNEQFF
cdr3_nt: TGCGCCAGCAGCTTGGGGGCAGGGGGCAATGAGCAGTTCTTC

d_call: NA
clone_size: NA
j_call: TRBJ1-1
v_call: TRBV28
cdr3_aa: CASSFWPSNTEAFF
cdr3_nt: TGTGCCAGCAGTTTCTGGCCGTCGAACACTGAAGCTTTCTTT

d_call: NA
clone_size: NA
j_call: TRBJ1-6
v_call: TRBV12-3/TRBV12-4
cdr3_aa: CASSLQGLAPLHF
cdr3_nt: TGTGCCAGCAGTTTACAGGGACTTGCACCCCTCCACTTT

d_call: TRBD1
clone_size: NA
j_call: TRBJ2-2
v_call: TRBV11-2
cdr3_aa: CASSFPTGGFATGELFF
cdr3_nt: TGTGCCAGCAGCTTTCCCACAGGGGGCTTCGCCACCGGGGAGCTGTTTTTT

d_call: NA
clone_size: NA
j_call: TRBJ2-2
v_call: TRBV29-1
cdr3_aa: CSVPRDTGELFF
cdr3_nt: TGCAGCGTCCCCAGGGACACCGGGGAGCTGTTTTTT

d_call: TRBD2
clone_size: NA
j_call: TRBJ2-3
v_call: TRBV2
cdr3_aa: CASSEGGGATDTQYF
cdr3_nt: TGTGCCAGCAGTGAGGGCGGGGGGGCAACAGATACGCAGTATTTT

d_call: NA
clone_size: NA
j_call: TRBJ1-1
v_call: TRBV5-1
cdr3_aa: CASSLDPVMNTEAFF
cdr3_nt: TGCGCCAGCAGCTTGGACCCGGTTATGAACACTGAAGCTTTCTTT

d_call: NA
clone_size: NA
j_call: TRBJ1-1
v_call: TRBV5-1
cdr3_aa: CASSLTGPTEAFF
cdr3_nt: TGCGCCAGCAGCTTAACAGGGCCCACTGAAGCTTTCTTT

d_call: NA
clone_size: NA
j_call: TRBJ2-2
v_call: TRBV9
cdr3_aa: CASSLSGGNTGELFF
cdr3_nt: TGTGCCAGCAGCCTCTCCGGGGGAAACACCGGGGAGCTGTTTTTT

d_call: TRBD2
clone_size: once
j_call: TRBJ2-1
v_call: TRBV4-1
cdr3_aa: CASSQFSGGVLDEQFF
cdr3_nt: TGCGCCAGCAGCCAGTTTAGCGGGGGGGTTCTCGATGAGCAGTTCTTC

d_call: NA
clone_size: NA
j_call: TRBJ1-1
v_call: TRBV19
cdr3_aa: CASSIDAGRTEAFF
cdr3_nt: TGTGCCAGTAGTATAGACGCAGGGAGGACTGAAGCTTTCTTT

d_call: NA
clone_size: NA
j_call: TRBJ1-2
v_call: TRBV30
cdr3_aa: CAWSEGGGGGYTF
cdr3_nt: TGTGCCTGGAGTGAGGGGGGGGGCGGCGGCTACACCTTC

d_call: NA
clone_size: NA
j_call: TRBJ1-2
v_call: TRBV10-2
cdr3_aa: CASSEKGVRAGGYTF
cdr3_nt: TGCGCCAGCAGTGAAAAAGGCGTCAGGGCAGGTGGCTACACCTTC

d_call: NA
clone_size: NA
j_call: TRBJ2-3
v_call: TRBV7-2
cdr3_aa: CASSSQAGNTDTQYF
cdr3_nt: TGTGCCAGCAGCTCCCAAGCGGGTAACACAGATACGCAGTATTTT

d_call: TRBD1
clone_size: NA
j_call: TRBJ1-2
v_call: TRBV29-1
cdr3_aa: CSVENSLARGNSVGYTF
cdr3_nt: TGCAGCGTTGAAAATTCCCTGGCCAGGGGGAATTCGGTTGGCTACACCTTC

d_call: TRBD1
clone_size: NA
j_call: TRBJ2-5
v_call: TRBV18
cdr3_aa: CASSPPGQGALAQYF
cdr3_nt: TGTGCCAGCTCACCACCAGGACAGGGGGCTTTGGCCCAGTACTTC

d_call: NA
clone_size: NA
j_call: TRBJ2-5
v_call: TRBV25-1
cdr3_aa: CASSELGASRQETQYF
cdr3_nt: TGTGCCAGCAGTGAATTGGGGGCCTCGCGCCAAGAGACCCAGTACTTC

d_call: NA
clone_size: NA
j_call: TRBJ2-7
v_call: TRBV12-3/TRBV12-4
cdr3_aa: CASSLGQGREQYF
cdr3_nt: TGTGCCAGCAGTTTGGGGCAGGGTCGCGAGCAGTACTTC

d_call: TRBD1
clone_size: NA
j_call: TRBJ1-1
v_call: TRBV3-1/TRBV3-2
cdr3_aa: CASSLRQGEGTEAFF
cdr3_nt: TGTGCCAGCAGCCTCCGACAGGGGGAAGGAACTGAAGCTTTCTTT

d_call: NA
clone_size: NA
j_call: TRBJ2-3
v_call: TRBV5-1
cdr3_aa: CASSFTGRSADTQYF
cdr3_nt: TGCGCCAGCAGCTTTACAGGGCGTTCGGCAGATACGCAGTATTTT

d_call: NA
clone_size: NA
j_call: TRBJ1-3
v_call: TRBV11-2
cdr3_aa: CASSSWTAGLRNTIYF
cdr3_nt: TGTGCCAGCAGCTCTTGGACAGCTGGGCTGCGGAACACCATATATTTT

d_call: TRBD1
clone_size: once
j_call: TRBJ2-3
v_call: TRBV10-3
cdr3_aa: CATRTDRDEDTQYF
cdr3_nt: TGTGCCACCAGAACCGACAGGGATGAAGATACGCAGTATTTT